This TCR beta chain was captured in a study of CD8+ T cells in alopecia areata listed by TCRdb under 2018. Regarding the complete study: Treated patients were enrolled in an open-label pilot trial of oral tofacitinib, 5 to 10 mg twice daily, for moderate-to-severe alopecia areata. Clonality in the scalp was compared among normal scalp (n=4), patchy alopecia areata scalp (n=8), and alopecia totalis/universalis scalp (n=8). Biopsies were taken from tofacitinib-treated patients at baseline and again at 4 and 24 weeks into treatment, and several of those patients also had a later scalp biopsy. Tofacitinib was administered for 6 to 18 months, and 6 months of follow-up off drug were then conducted to assess delayed response and recurrence. TCRbeta CDR3 regions were amplified by immunoSEQ multiplex PCR with 35 Vbeta forward and 13 Jbeta reverse primers. Human TCRbeta sequencing covered scalp tissue and sorted CD4+ and CD8+ peripheral blood T cells from patchy and totalis/universalis alopecia areata patients and healthy controls. RNA was obtained with the PAXgene miRNA kit for fixed scalp, the miRNeasy kit for PBMCs, and the RNeasy kit for mouse skin. High-throughput TCRbeta sequencing was used to examine T cell clonal expansion in alopecia areata in both the C3H/HeJ mouse model and human patients.

Libraries were made using the immunoSEQ multiplex PCR assay. RNA was extracted from all samples and reverse transcribed into cDNA as template for TCR sequencing. SuperScript III was used for first-strand cDNA synthesis, primed with a 2:1 mix of oligo-dT and random hexamers. Amplification bias was assessed with a synthetic immune receptor repertoire, and residual bias was removed computationally. Turning to the authors' computational methods: Raw reads were preprocessed for error removal, and CDR3 was defined according to IMGT conventions as running from the conserved cysteine to phenylalanine. Clonality was computed by normalizing Shannon entropy by log2 of the number of productive unique TCRs and subtracting the result from 1. Scalp TCRbeta sequences were cross-referenced with sorted blood CD4 and CD8 repertoires so that the CD4 or CD8 identity of scalp clones could be inferred. Here the immuneACCESS table is served through TCRdb, limited to in-frame sequences with V and J called. Missing clones are a known gap in these copies; in checked studies unresolved V genes cover under half, and the rest lacks a known reason. That table supplies the V and J calls and clone size; D and trimming were determined from the DNA. The sample includes some 170,000 clones, with 67% observed a single time. About 10% of the sample rests with the top ten.

The time point label for this specimen denotes: baseline before oral tofacitinib. Lesional scalp punch biopsies and peripheral blood were obtained from alopecia areata patients. After PBMCs were isolated by density centrifugation and stained for CD3, CD4 and CD8, a FACSAria was used to sort CD4+ and CD8+ T cells. The study at large found these results: Scalp TCR repertoire analysis is complicated because resident alphabeta T cells in normal human skin are also sequenced, whereas mouse skin is dominated by gammadelta T cells. Shared TCR sequences between patients were less evident than in mice, which may be partly attributable to HLA diversity in the patient population. Higher clonality and more expanded CD8+ clones were observed in lesional scalp than in normal scalp, particularly in alopecia totalis/universalis, a finding suggestive of antigenic drive.

This clone has more than one count but fewer than ten. Which antigen it targets is not known. One base away there is no much larger clone; base qualities are not given. This TCR was sampled from a human donor with alopecia areata. Source: CD8+ T cells sorted from blood, taken at week 0.

The CDR3 reads as follows: CAWKGWGPYEQYF. The DNA sequence is as follows: TGTGCCTGGAAGGGTTGGGGTCCCTACGAGCAGTACTTC. The sequence joins TRBV30 to TRBJ2-7, with no reliable assignment of the D segment. The germline V gene (reference sequence) sets CDR1 to GTSNPN and CDR2 to SVGIG. Spanning cysteine to phenylalanine, the CDR3 consists of 13 amino acids. Only the CDR3 DNA stays, 39 bases, in frame from base 1. V drops 4 bases and J drops 2 bases, leaving 12 bases in between. The CDR3 plus the reference TRBV30 and TRBJ2-7 genes for the other parts give the full variable domain: SQTIHQWPATLVQPVGSPLSLECTVEGTSNPNLYWYRQAAGRGLQLLFYSVGIGQISSEVPQNLSASRPQDRQFILSSKKLLLSDSGFYLCAWKGWGPYEQYFGPGTRLTVT.